Listed here are 22 T cell receptor beta chains from one sample, sequenced in a study of blood T cell repertoires in COVID-19. TCRdb keeps only in-frame clones here, not all; method: immunoSEQ multiplex PCR. This sample has 250,000 to 350,000 clones; about 90% occur once, and the top ten carry 5% to 7%. Sequencing was done on a sample of peripheral blood. The receptor set was obtained from a man in his late teens or twenties who had recovered from COVID-19.

The rearrangement joins TRBV5-6 to TRBJ2-2; possible D gene TRBD2, 6 bases. The CDR3 extends over 14 amino acids. V was cut by 2 bases and J by 9 bases, with 14 bases left in between. Germline V gene sequence: CDR1 SGHDT, CDR2 YYEEEE. The CDR3 loop reads CASSFGGAYRELFF. The DNA of the CDR3 is TGTGCCAGCAGCTTTGGAGGGGCCTACCGGGAGCTGTTTTTT.

CDR3: CASSPRTGVAGELFF. In DNA, the CDR3 is TGTGCCAGCTCACCGAGGACAGGGGTAGCCGGGGAGCTGTTTTTT. This chain uses TRBV18 with TRBJ2-2, with 9 bases lining up with TRBD1. Germline lookup yields CDR1 KGHSH and CDR2 LQKENI. The CDR3 is made up of 15 amino acids. V lost 3 bases, J lost 6 bases, and 5 bases stayed unmatched. The full variable domain, in which reference TRBV18 and TRBJ2-2 provide the parts outside the CDR3, is NAGVMQNPRHLVRRRGQEARLRCSPMKGHSHVYWYRQLPEEGLKFMVYLQKENIIDESGMPKERFSAEFPKEGPSILRIQQVVRGDSAAYFCASSPRTGVAGELFFGEGSRLTVL.

The gene calls are TRBV7-2 and TRBJ2-4; 7 bases map to TRBD1. Germline CDR1 reads SGHTA; CDR2 reads FQGNSA. J was trimmed by 0 bases and V by 5 bases; bases with no gene match: 7. The CDR3 is 16 residues long. In DNA form, the CDR3 reads TGTGCCAGCAGCCTCGGACAGGCCGTAGCCAAAAACATTCAGTACTTC. Translating gives CASSLGQAVAKNIQYF.

The chain is built from TRBV19 and TRBJ2-1; 8 positions agree with TRBD2. The CDR3 extends over 14 amino acids. The V and J ends lost 10 bases and 8 bases, in that order; junction bases with no gene match: 13. Germline CDR1 LNHDA, CDR2 SQIVND (reference sequence). The CDR3 DNA follows: TGTGCCATCAGTCGTGGTAGCGGGACCTATGAGCAGTTCTTC. Protein: CAISRGSGTYEQFF.

The chain recombines TRBV9 with TRBJ2-1; tentative D call: TRBD1 (6 bases). Trimming stripped 1 base from V and 1 base from J, with 12 bases between. The germline CDR1 and CDR2 sequences are SGDLS and YYNGEE. This CDR3 has 16 residues. The CDR3 reads CASSVSWTDSYNEQFF. CDR3 coding DNA: TGTGCCAGCAGCGTAAGCTGGACAGATTCCTACAATGAGCAGTTCTTC.

V is TRBV6-5 and J is TRBJ1-1, with 9 positions matching TRBD1. CDR1 is MNHEY, CDR2 SVGAGI, per germline. This CDR3 is 15 amino acids long. J was trimmed by 4 bases and V by 2 bases; bases with no gene match: 5. CDR3: CASSYTGGESTEAFF. Written as DNA, the CDR3 is TGTGCCAGCAGTTACACAGGGGGCGAAAGCACTGAAGCTTTCTTT.

The chain recombines TRBV3-1 (or the pseudogene TRBV3-2) with TRBJ1-1, with 7 bases fitting TRBD1. Germline CDR1 and CDR2: LGHDT and YNNKEL (reference sequence). The CDR3 consists of 11 residues. V lost 6 bases, J lost 7 bases, and 2 bases stayed unmatched. The CDR3 nucleotides read TGTGCCAGCAGGGCAGGGGGTGAAGCTTTCTTT. It specifies CASRAGGEAFF.

The chain uses TRBV27 and TRBJ1-6, with D possibly being TRBD1 (6 bases). From germline, CDR1 is MNHEY and CDR2 SMNVEV (reference sequence). The V end lost 5 bases, the J end lost 10 bases, and 9 bases lay between the germline ends. CDR3 length equals 12 residues. The DNA of the CDR3 is TGTGCCAGCAGTCGACAGGCCTCACCCCTCCACTTT. It yields the protein CASSRQASPLHF.

This chain connects TRBV10-3 to TRBJ1-4; 10 nucleotides line up with TRBD1. V dropped 3 bases and J dropped 8; count of bases not matched to a gene: 3. From germline, CDR1 is ENHRY and CDR2 SYGVKD. This CDR3 has 14 residues. CDR3 sequence: CAISEPGQGEKLFF. In nucleotides, the CDR3 is TGTGCCATCAGTGAACCGGGACAGGGGGAAAAACTGTTTTTT.

The V and J genes are TRBV19 and TRBJ1-4; D is possibly TRBD1 (6 bases). V lost 2 bases and J lost 2, with 9 bases in between. The length of the CDR3 is 15 residues. From germline, CDR1 is LNHDA and CDR2 SQIVND (reference sequence). The CDR3 sequence is CASSISGATNEKLFF. The DNA of the CDR3 is TGTGCCAGTAGTATATCAGGGGCCACTAATGAAAAACTGTTTTTT.

This clone was observed once. The chain is built from TRBV27 and TRBJ1-1; 9 nucleotides align to TRBD1. Germline loops: CDR1 MNHEY, CDR2 SMNVEV (reference sequence). The CDR3 runs to 13 residues. The trim removed 4 bases at V and 6 bases at J, leaving 3 bases unmatched. The CDR3, as DNA: TGTGCCAGCAGTTGGACAGGGGTGTCTGAAGCTTTCTTT. As protein: CASSWTGVSEAFF.

This sequence joins TRBV14 and TRBJ2-1; TRBD1 aligns across 9 bases. Germline lookup yields CDR1 SGHDN and CDR2 FVKESK. The trim removed 4 bases at V and 9 bases at J, leaving 4 bases unmatched. This CDR3 spans 13 amino acids. The CDR3 DNA sequence: TGTGCCAGCAGCCCCGGGACAGGGATTGAGCAGTTCTTC. It encodes CASSPGTGIEQFF. Full variable domain (outside the CDR3, taken from reference TRBV14 and TRBJ2-1): EAGVTQFPSHSVIEKGQTVTLRCDPISGHDNLYWYRRVMGKEIKFLLHFVKESKQDESGMPNNRFLAERTGGTYSTLKVQPAELEDSGVYFCASSPGTGIEQFFGPGTRLTVL.

The J gene is TRBJ1-4, the V gene TRBV3-1 (or the pseudogene TRBV3-2); D is unresolved. V shed 0 bases and J shed 8 bases, with 4 bases lying between them. The CDR3 contains 12 residues. Germline V lookup: CDR1 LGHDT, CDR2 YNNKEL (reference sequence). CDR3 in DNA: TGTGCCAGCAGCCAAGATATCGAAAAACTGTTTTTT. It is translated as CASSQDIEKLFF.

In DNA form, the CDR3 reads TGTGCCAGCAGTTACCGTAGCAATCAGCCCCAGCATTTT. Translating gives CASSYRSNQPQHF. The rearrangement uses TRBV6-7 and TRBJ1-5; D uncertain. TRBV6-7 has ORF status, its function being uncertain. The V and J ends lost 2 bases and 0 bases respectively, with 2 bases between them. The length of the CDR3 is 13 residues.

The chain links TRBV29-1 to TRBJ1-1; D remains unclear. CDR1 and CDR2 (germline): SQVTM, ANQGSEA. V was cut by 1 base and J by 0 bases, with 6 bases left in between. CDR3 size: 13 residues. The CDR3: CSVEVGMNTEAFF. The CDR3 nucleotides read TGCAGCGTTGAAGTCGGTATGAACACTGAAGCTTTCTTT.

The chain recombines TRBV4-3 with TRBJ2-7, with D perhaps matching TRBD1 (6 bases). V was clipped by 3 bases and J by 6 bases, with 12 bases between them. CDR3 size: 13 residues. In germline, CDR1 is LGHNA, CDR2 YSLEER. The CDR3 DNA sequence: TGCGCCAGCAGCCAGGGGACAAGGGCCGAGCAGTACTTC. It is translated as CASSQGTRAEQYF.

The rearrangement uses TRBV11-2 and TRBJ1-1; D unclear. CDR3 length: 12 residues. Per germline, CDR1 SGHAT and CDR2 FQNNGV. V dropped 3 bases and J dropped 7 bases, with 9 bases sitting between them. The CDR3 spells CASSFHGREAFF. For the CDR3, the DNA is TGTGCCAGCAGCTTCCATGGCCGTGAAGCTTTCTTT.

The chain couples TRBV30 to TRBJ2-1; 10 bases align to TRBD2. The CDR3 covers 14 residues. Germline trimming cut 2 bases from V and 6 bases from J; bases unmatched to any gene: 4. Germline V gene data show CDR1 as GTSNPN and CDR2 as SVGIG (reference sequence). In nucleotides, the CDR3 is TGTGCCTGGAGTAGACTAGCGGGCTTCAATGAGCAGTTCTTC. Residues: CAWSRLAGFNEQFF.

This chain links TRBV6-2 or TRBV6-3 with TRBJ2-7; TRBD2 might be the D (5 bases). Looked up from germline, CDR1 is MNHEY and CDR2 is SVGEGT. The V gene lost 6 bases and the J gene lost 3 bases, with 9 bases spanning the gap. This CDR3 region has 12 residues. Here the CDR3 reads CASSLGVYEQYF. The CDR3 DNA is TGTGCCAGCAGCCTCGGGGTCTACGAGCAGTACTTC.

This chain connects TRBV6-6 to TRBJ2-3; D is perhaps TRBD2 (5 bases). Germline loops: CDR1 MNHNY, CDR2 SVGAGI (reference sequence). The length of the CDR3 is 12 residues. V lost 5 bases and J lost 3, with 6 bases in between. The CDR3 region has the DNA TGTGCCAGCAGTCAGCGGACAGATACGCAGTATTTT. Its protein product is CASSQRTDTQYF.

The rearrangement uses TRBV7-9 and TRBJ1-4; weak D call: TRBD1 (5 bases). Germline V CDR1 and CDR2: SEHNR, FQNEAQ (reference sequence). V was trimmed by 1 base and J by 0 bases, leaving 12 bases between them. The CDR3 totals 17 residues. The CDR3 region has the DNA TGTGCCAGCAGCTTAGATTCCGGGGGTGCAACTAATGAAAAACTGTTTTTT. Protein sequence: CASSLDSGGATNEKLFF.

The chain joins TRBV6-5 to TRBJ2-7; 8 nucleotides match TRBD2. Trimming took 7 bases from V and 3 from J; bases not matched to a gene: 5. Germline CDR1 is MNHEY and CDR2 is SVGAGI. The CDR3 loop spans 13 amino acids. CDR3 nucleotides: TGTGCCAGCACCCCAGCGGGAGACTACGAGCAGTACTTC. Residues: CASTPAGDYEQYF.